What follows are 5 T cell receptor beta chains derived from one specimen sequenced in a study of tumor-infiltrating lymphocytes in primary liver carcinoma. Synthesis of TCR beta cDNA was carried out from 500 ng total RNA with a constant-region primer. Sequencing libraries for TCR beta derived from three nested multiplex PCR rounds that used slightly modified ARM-PCR. The first two PCR rounds used TRBV1-TRBV30 forward primers with a C-beta reverse primer, roughly 11 cycles each. TCRdb processed the multiplex PCR reads anew with MiXCR; each CDR3 protein has one entry. The sample holds 90,000 to 110,000 distinct CDR3 sequences, roughly 80% seen once. Co-extraction of both nucleic acids (RNA and DNA) used about 17-33 mg of unsorted bulk tissue. Sequenced material: liver tumor tissue from sampling region 3. Subset described: tumor region T3, left-lateral pole. Receptors were obtained from a man between 40 and 49 years old with primary liver carcinoma and hepatitis B virus infection.

This clonotype came up many times. The gene calls are TRBV4-2 and TRBJ2-6; D gene uncertain. Germline V lookup: CDR1 LGHNA, CDR2 YNFKEQ. The CDR3 is 15 amino acids. V dropped 1 base and J dropped 0 bases, with 4 bases sitting between them. CDR3 DNA: TGTGCCAGCAGCCAAGGGGACTCTGGGGCCAACGTCCTGACTTTC. Its translation: CASSQGDSGANVLTF.

This clonotype appeared a few times. This may be a read error, as it is one base from a much larger clone. This rearrangement joins TRBV7-9 to TRBJ1-3; no clear D. Trimming left V 5 bases short and J 0 bases short, with 11 bases between. This CDR3 contains 15 residues. Germline V CDR1 and CDR2: SEHNR, FQNEAQ (reference sequence). In DNA, the CDR3 is TGTGCCAGCAGCCAGGACTCGAGCTCTGGAAACACCATATATTTT. It specifies CASSQDSSSGNTIYF.

Details on this clonotype: At one boundary the junction diverges from the germline segment, which might be a read error. V is TRBV7-9 and J is TRBJ2-7, with 7 bases lining up with TRBD1. The CDR3 is made up of 12 amino acids. Germline lookup yields CDR1 SEHNR and CDR2 FQNEAQ (reference sequence). DNA of the CDR3: TGTGTCAGCAGCCAGGGACAGAGCGAGGAGTATTTC. As protein: CVSSQGQSEEYF.

Turning to this clonotype: A much larger clone lies a single base off, so this may be a read error. The chain is built from TRBV5-4 and TRBJ2-1, with D perhaps TRBD2 (6 bases). Germline CDR1 reads SGHNT; CDR2 reads YYREEE (reference sequence). The CDR3 is made up of 16 amino acids. CDR3 protein: CVSSARRGVSYNEQFF. CDR3 nucleotides: TGTGTCAGCAGCGCCAGGAGGGGAGTGAGCTACAATGAGCAGTTCTTC.

The rearrangement joins TRBV10-3 to TRBJ2-7; D gene ambiguous. This CDR3 has 13 residues. Germline assignment: CDR1 ENHRY and CDR2 SYGVKD. The CDR3 spells CAISGPRKHEQHV. In nucleotides, the CDR3 is TGTGCCATCAGTGGGCCGAGGAAGCACGAGCAGCACGTC.